This T cell receptor (beta chain) comes out of a study of spatial heterogeneity in lung cancer. About the study: Detection of beta-chain sequences consistently exceeded that of alpha-chain sequences. Raw sequencing reads included, on average, more than 8.5 appearances of each unique TCR and UMI combination.

The time point denotes: sample taken at primary tumor resection. Unsorted whole RNA from tumor, nontumor lung or frozen PBMC underwent sequencing. The CDR3 has 14 amino acids. Trimming left V 3 bases short and J 0 bases short, with 8 bases between. CDR1 and CDR2 (germline): SGHRS, YFSETQ. Only a few counts were recorded for this clonotype. Its antigen is not known. All TCR cDNA molecules were individually tagged with a unique molecular identifier. TCRdb reanalysed the 5' RACE reads using MiXCR and keeps one entry per CDR3 protein. Of 95,000 or so distinct CDR3 sequences in the sample, around 10% are singletons; the top ten hold less than 9%. Study-level points and caveats: Whereas they appeared in blood less at follow-up, ubiquitous expanded tumor TCRs appeared there more at resection.

Sequencing was performed on PBMCs, taken at surgery. This sequence was found in a male donor with early-stage non-small cell lung cancer. V gene TRBV5-1 combines with J gene TRBJ2-3; a possible D gene is TRBD1 (6 bases). In nucleotides, the CDR3 is TGCGCCAGCAGCTCAGGGGACAGCACAGATACGCAGTATTTT. It encodes CASSSGDSTDTQYF.